The rows below give T cell receptor beta chains drawn from one sample of a study of shared clonotypes between healthy human individuals. Using immunoSEQ multiplex PCR, the repertoire was profiled, and TCRdb retains in-frame clones only, with some absent. The sample records about 380,000 clones, around 96% being singletons. Sequencing used memory CD8+ T cells sorted from blood. The receptors originated from a man younger than 45 in good health. Each CDR3 is given without its conserved first and last residue.

J gene,V gene,CDR3 protein
TRBJ2-1,TRBV7-2,ASSPLAGGRNEQF
TRBJ2-7,TRBV28,ASSLPGSTSYEQY
TRBJ1-3,TRBV6-5,ASSLTGSGNTIY
TRBJ2-7,TRBV10-3,AISGGQGNHEQY
TRBJ1-1,TRBV9,ASSPRTGFTMNTEAF
TRBJ2-7,TRBV5-1,ASSLSPGDYEQY
TRBJ2-5,TRBV19,ASSRGGIFQETQY
TRBJ2-7,TRBV5-1,ASSLELADYEQY
TRBJ2-3,TRBV30,AWEGADTQY
TRBJ2-3,TRBV11-3,ASSLGDTQY
TRBJ1-4,TRBV19,ASSIGSGTTNEKLF
TRBJ2-1,TRBV20-1,SAREDNEQF
TRBJ1-5,TRBV4-1,ASSQERFVGRDGQPQH
TRBJ1-5,TRBV9,ASSVEDGYNQPQH
TRBJ1-4,TRBV6-1,ASSEGTANEKLF
TRBJ2-2,TRBV7-9,ASSPKDRTGELF
TRBJ2-1,TRBV28,ATIRGGRKTYNEQF
TRBJ2-1,TRBV5-1,ASSLVRNSYNEQF
TRBJ2-2,TRBV2,ASSGRGFNTGELF
TRBJ2-3,TRBV28,ASSSPDRTSPYTDTQY
TRBJ2-5,TRBV5-1,ASSVEETQY
TRBJ2-5,TRBV7-2,ASSTGTSVRRTQY
TRBJ2-3,TRBV28,ASSRTGGTDTQY
TRBJ1-1,TRBV19,ASSIGTWNTEAF
TRBJ2-5,TRBV7-7,ASSPPLAGFQETQY
TRBJ2-7,TRBV7-8,ASSPGTSGRPGVEQY
TRBJ1-2,TRBV19,ASTEQGGANPFRYGYT
TRBJ2-1,TRBV7-8,ASSLDQGLAGAVEQF
TRBJ1-2,TRBV7-3,ASSFSGKDGYT
TRBJ1-1,TRBV28,ASREGTGNAEAF
TRBJ2-5,TRBV30,AWSAGWGETQY
-,TRBV5-1,ASSFGGSSYEQY
TRBJ2-7,TRBV19,ASSAGSSKHEQY
TRBJ1-1,TRBV5-5,ASSSSRGTF
TRBJ1-1,TRBV7-8,ASSSTWDRGTEAF
TRBJ1-1,TRBV30,AWSLAMNTEAF
TRBJ2-2,TRBV20-1,SAKAAGELF